This T cell receptor (beta chain) was captured in a study of blood T cell repertoires in COVID-19. About the study: Acute and convalescent COVID-19 samples came from the United States, Italy and Spain. The cDNA or gDNA used as material had been derived from T cells, B-cell-depleted T cells, or PBMCs.

The assay was immunoSEQ multiplex PCR, and TCRdb's table has in-frame clones only and misses some. Of more than 300,000 clones in the sample, roughly 88% were seen once. Patients in Seattle were enrolled during active infection, then followed longitudinally. Between the trimmed V and J ends, which lost 2 bases and 7 bases, there was a span of 10 bases. There are 13 residues in the CDR3. Germline assignment: CDR1 SGHRS and CDR2 YFSETQ. The chain uses TRBV5-1 and TRBJ2-1; D is possibly TRBD1 (6 bases). This TCR came from a woman aged 25 to 45 with COVID-19, enrolled during active disease. Sequenced material: peripheral blood. The CDR3 coding sequence is TGCGCCAGCAGCTTCATACAGGGAAATGAGCAGTTCTTC. As protein: CASSFIQGNEQFF.